This T cell receptor (beta chain) emerged from a study of T cells in localized non-small cell lung cancer. This CDR3 is 16 amino acids long. From germline, CDR1 is KGHSH and CDR2 LQKENI. V was shortened by 5 bases and J by 3 bases, with 14 bases between the two germline ends. Here immunoSEQ multiplex PCR was the method, and the copy in TCRdb shows in-frame clones only, minus some. Found here are fewer than 90,000 clones, roughly 75% of them singletons; the top ten hold 15% to 20%. The V call is TRBV18, the J call TRBJ2-6; D gene ambiguous. The TCR was taken from a man between 35 and 75 years old with stage II squamous cell lung carcinoma. Sequenced material: PBMCs, taken before any cancer treatment. The CDR3 DNA reads as TGTGCCAGCTCAAAGAGCCTCGATTTTGGGGCCAACGTCCTGACTTTC. Translating gives CASSKSLDFGANVLTF.